This T cell receptor (beta chain) derives from a study of T-cell reconstitution after alpha-beta-depleted transplantation in children. To note about this clonotype: What it binds is unknown.

TCRbeta library preparation incorporated unique molecular identifiers. Using its own MiXCR run on the PCR reads, TCRdb lists one record per CDR3 protein. The table lists approximately 980,000 distinct CDR3 sequences, roughly 29% of them singletons. Overall study results and limits: Fresh T-cell production supplied most of the T-cell counts and diversity seen one year after transplant.

Germline V gene lookup returns CDR1 SEHNR and CDR2 FQNEAQ (reference sequence). Trimming cost V 6 bases and J 3 bases; bases outside gene matches: 5. This CDR3 spans 15 amino acids. The TCR was taken from a boy younger than two who had a stem cell transplant for SCID, so the T cells may come from the graft donor. The V call is TRBV7-9, the J call TRBJ2-5; 12 bases map to TRBD1. Sample: PBMCs, mostly from graft donor cells, taken 360 days after TCRalphabeta/CD19-depleted stem cell transplant. Here the CDR3 DNA reads TGTGCCAGCAGTACCGGGACAGGGGGCGAAGAGACCCAGTACTTC. Translating it yields CASSTGTGGEETQYF.